A selection of T cell receptor beta chains follows, all from one sample in a study of cytomegalovirus exposure and HLA in healthy donors. Repertoires were generated with immunoSEQ multiplex PCR, while TCRdb's copy carries only in-frame clones and drops some. In the table there are about 200,000 clones, roughly 90% of which are singletons. Sequences were obtained from PBMCs. The receptors were sampled from a boy between 2 and 10 years old in good health and CMV-seronegative. Both conserved end residues are trimmed from each CDR3.

V gene: TRBV28
CDR3 protein: ASSLFRVVNTGELF

V gene: TRBV19
CDR3 protein: ASKEALRSYEQY

V gene: TRBV5-1
CDR3 protein: ASSERGFPQY

V gene: TRBV5-1
CDR3 protein: ASHGQVRGLGTDTQY

V gene: TRBV7-9
CDR3 protein: ASSSDRGYTDTQY

V gene: TRBV2
CDR3 protein: ASRGIDRDRDYEQY

V gene: TRBV2
CDR3 protein: ASSEAGGYGNTIY

V gene: TRBV5-4
CDR3 protein: ASSFAANYEQY

V gene: TRBV5-4
CDR3 protein: ASSPEPGVRNNEQF

V gene: TRBV28
CDR3 protein: ASRFRTDSNQPQH

V gene: TRBV28
CDR3 protein: ASSFDDHGDSPLH

V gene: TRBV9
CDR3 protein: ASSATGMGGTDTQY

V gene: TRBV7-3
CDR3 protein: ASSSSGVGQETQY

V gene: TRBV5-6
CDR3 protein: ASSFSPGQGAYEQY

V gene: TRBV10-1
CDR3 protein: ASSVAGSTEAF

V gene: TRBV6-6
CDR3 protein: ASSYGGGQGNYGYT

V gene: TRBV14
CDR3 protein: ASSGGESLYNEQF

V gene: TRBV28
CDR3 protein: ASTEAGAKNIQY

V gene: TRBV5-8
CDR3 protein: AGGTPSYEQY

V gene: TRBV4-1
CDR3 protein: ASSQSRDRDPLSANT

V gene: TRBV28
CDR3 protein: ASSGDSSYEQY

V gene: TRBV5-1
CDR3 protein: ASSSKAGTGELF

V gene: TRBV27
CDR3 protein: ASSPRDRVSYEQY

V gene: TRBV9
CDR3 protein: ASSNGNTHNSPLH

V gene: TRBV5-1
CDR3 protein: ASSLEDSMNTEAF

V gene: TRBV6-5
CDR3 protein: ASSPWGPMNTEAF

V gene: TRBV18
CDR3 protein: ASSPDGAGNTIY

V gene: TRBV10-2
CDR3 protein: ASSGQAGGWAETQY

V gene: TRBV5-6
CDR3 protein: ASSFRGGSYNEQF

V gene: TRBV4-1
CDR3 protein: ASSQTSAGVGELF

V gene: TRBV5-6
CDR3 protein: ASSLPRTGLSGANVLT

V gene: TRBV27
CDR3 protein: ASTLLGQGRDTQY